This T cell receptor (beta chain) stems from a study of blood T cells in healthy people across ages. The CDR3 is 16 residues long. The V gene lost 3 bases and the J gene lost 2 bases, with 11 bases spanning the gap. From germline, CDR1 is MGHRA and CDR2 YSYEKL. A second about 6 to 11 cycle PCR used barcoded and J-beta primers. Each sample provided no less than 3 million CDR3-containing paired-end reads. TCRdb re-analysed the 5' RACE reads in MiXCR, keeping a single row per CDR3 protein. Of 800,000 to 900,000 distinct CDR3 sequences in the sample, 60% to 80% were seen once. The receptor was derived from a man between 25 and 39 years old in good health. The sequenced sample was blood. The chain combines TRBV4-1 with TRBJ2-6, with D possibly being TRBD1 (5 bases). The CDR3 spells CASSQAGIPGANVLTF. Written as DNA, the CDR3 is TGCGCCAGCAGCCAGGCAGGGATCCCTGGGGCCAACGTCCTGACTTTC.